One and the same sample provided the 4 T cell receptor beta chains below, sequenced in a study of T-cell reconstitution after alpha-beta-depleted transplantation in children. Preparation of the TCRbeta library used unique molecular identifiers. TCRdb fed the PCR reads into MiXCR, producing one record per CDR3 protein. This table holds 360,000 or so distinct CDR3 sequences, roughly 22% found once. This material consisted of PBMCs from the stem cell graft donor, taken from the stem cell graft. All receptors come from a human donor who donated a stem cell graft to a child with acute myeloid leukemia.

The rearrangement uses TRBV2 and TRBJ1-2; D remains ambiguous. Germline V gene data show CDR1 as SNHLY and CDR2 as FYNNEI. V was shortened by 0 bases and J by 8 bases, with 10 bases between the two germline ends. The CDR3 sequence is 13 residues long. CDR3 sequence: CASSEAGLLGYTF. The DNA of the CDR3 is TGTGCCAGCAGTGAAGCAGGACTATTAGGCTACACCTTC.

This clonotype was picked up a small number of times. The chain employs TRBV20-1 and TRBJ1-2, with 7 bases fitting TRBD1. In germline, CDR1 is DFQATT, CDR2 SNEGSKA (reference sequence). This CDR3 region has 14 residues. V was clipped by 1 base and J by 8 bases; unmatched bases: 10. CDR3 DNA: TGCAGTGCTAGAGGTCGCAGGGGGATAGACGGCTACACCTTC. It encodes CSARGRRGIDGYTF.

This clonotype was seen a handful of times. V gene TRBV20-1 combines with J gene TRBJ2-1, with 8 bases fitting TRBD1. This CDR3 spans 16 amino acids. Losses at the gene ends were 2 bases for V and 3 bases for J; bases not matched to a gene: 9. Germline CDR1 and CDR2: DFQATT and SNEGSKA (reference sequence). Here the CDR3 reads CSARMLRDRNYNEQFF. CDR3 DNA: TGCAGTGCTAGAATGCTACGGGACAGGAACTACAATGAGCAGTTCTTC.

This clonotype occurred a few times. The chain links TRBV5-1 to TRBJ2-7, with unresolved D. This CDR3 comprises 13 residues. Trimming pared 0 bases from V and 6 bases from J, leaving 10 bases between. Germline CDR1 and CDR2: SGHRS and YFSETQ. The CDR3 DNA reads as TGCGCCAGCAGCTTGGTTCTAGACGGCGAGCAGTACTTC. Translated: CASSLVLDGEQYF.